This T cell receptor beta chain was observed in a study of Graves' ophthalmopathy and Graves' hyperthyroidism. For the study at large: Peripheral blood (taken before any treatment) was collected at initial diagnosis.

RNA served as the template for amplifying TCR beta CDR3 regions. RT-PCR in the first round used HTBI primers; a second-round multiplex PCR followed. TCRdb analysed the multiplex PCR reads with MiXCR anew, one entry per CDR3 protein. The sample lists 350,000 to 450,000 distinct CDR3 sequences, around 16% occurring once. Germline CDR1 reads SGHTA; CDR2 reads FQGNSA. The CDR3 runs to 13 residues. Trimming removed 5 bases from V and 3 bases from J, with 10 bases in between. This clonotype appeared many times. Ophthalmopathy in the donors was of moderate-to-severe activity, with CAS ≥3, NOSPECS ≥4 and duration under 3 months. The study excluded patients with other autoimmune diseases, uncontrolled infections, pregnancy or lactation. It was from about 10 ml of fresh peripheral blood that the PBMCs came.

Specimen: peripheral blood. The rearrangement uses TRBV7-2 and TRBJ1-2; weak D call: TRBD1 (5 bases). The sequence was obtained from a woman younger than 35 with Graves' ophthalmopathy. This CDR3 reads CASSDGGDYGYTF. The CDR3 DNA reads as TGTGCCAGCAGCGACGGAGGGGACTATGGCTACACCTTC.